This T cell receptor beta chain originates from a study of CD8+CD57+ T cells in acquired aplastic anemia (dated by TCRdb to 2017 to 2018). In terms of the full investigation: A mean of about 3.2 ug of DNA, ranging from about 0.2 to 27.4 ug, was extracted from sorted CD4+ and CD8+ cells. A CD8+CD57+ expansion meant a frequency higher than the mean frequency seen in healthy subjects. Here is what the overall study found, with its caveats: Nearly 30 CD8+ CDR3 sequences were found in both patients and controls but appeared to be highly expressed in patients and within the immunodominant clones of the patients. CD8+ Simpson's diversity did not differ significantly between patients and healthy controls (P=0.060).

Expansion of CD8+CD57+ cells had been shown by flow cytometry in the patients chosen for sequencing. Every patient had severe acquired aplastic anemia, diagnosed using the International Study of Aplastic Anemia and Agranulocytosis and Camitta criteria. No patient had received any therapy when blood was sampled. TCR repertoires of sorted CD4+ and CD8+ blood T cells from severe aplastic anemia patients and healthy subjects were deep-sequenced in the study. Patients were enrolled in the USA under clinicaltrials.gov protocols 00001620, 01623167, 00001397, 00071045, 00081523 and 00961064. Ficoll-Paque density gradient centrifugation was used to isolate peripheral blood mononuclear cells. Before DNA extraction, CD4+ and CD8+ T cells were sorted by FACS or by magnetic beads. Details on this clonotype: What this receptor recognizes is not known. Nothing much larger sits one base from this clone, and base qualities are not available.

Genomic DNA was used as template for profiling of TCR beta VDJ combinations and CDR3 sequences. An Illumina HiSeq 2000 was used for TCR repertoire sequencing. In the paper's pipeline: Repertoires were assessed using TRBV/TRBJ rearrangement plots, CDR3 size and DJ length profiles, and Simpson's diversity index. The most abundant DNA sequence in the deep sequencing data was defined as the immunodominant clone. CDR3 amino acid sequences were checked for sharing across subjects and were also compared against the VDJdb database and published repertoires. TCRdb redid the processing of the public reads, applying fastp at Q25 and MiXCR, and retained in-frame beta chains. Rows are unified per CDR3 protein, each entry keeping the most common DNA and genes. What appears here as the V and J calls and clone size reflects TCRdb's work, not the paper's. Present in this sample are about 200,000 distinct CDR3 sequences, less than 60% of which were seen just once. The biggest ten clones account for less than 20% of the sample.

V is shortened by 5 bases, J by 4 bases, and the region joining them spans 24 bases. The CDR3 spans 18 residues, from the cysteine through the phenylalanine. Only the CDR3 region is kept as DNA, spanning 54 bases read in frame from base 1. The sample was sorted CD4+, CD8+, or CD8+CD57+ T cells (not recorded which) from PBMCs. This receptor was obtained from a human donor with aplastic anemia. Recombination connected TRBV12-3 or TRBV12-4 to TRBJ1-3; TRBD1 is possibly the D segment (6 matching bases). The nucleotide sequence is TGTGCCAGCAGTCCCCTTGGGGGTAACAGGGCGGTCGGAAACACCATATATTTT. Its coded protein is CASSPLGGNRAVGNTIYF.